Presented here are 11 T cell receptor beta chains from one specimen sequenced in a study of T-cell memory formation after mild COVID-19. TCRdb itself ran the 5' RACE reads through MiXCR, one entry per CDR3 protein. Among some 450,000 distinct CDR3 sequences listed, 20% were seen once. Sequenced: PBMCs or a T cell subset sorted from them (not recorded which). The receptors derive from an adult woman who had mild COVID-19 (a few samples of this study predate the infection). Cell type and time point are not known.

The chain combines TRBV20-1 with TRBJ2-3, with a tentative D call TRBD1 (6 bases). V was shortened by 5 bases and J by 1 base, with 10 bases between the two germline ends. CDR3 length: 13 amino acids. In germline, CDR1 is DFQATT, CDR2 SNEGSKA (reference sequence). Here the CDR3 reads CSAPRQGTDTQYF. The CDR3 DNA reads TGCAGTGCTCCCCGACAGGGCACAGATACGCAGTATTTT.

This clonotype appeared a few times. The rearrangement links TRBV5-1 to TRBJ1-2; no firm D call. From germline, CDR1 is SGHRS and CDR2 YFSETQ. V was cut by 3 bases and J by 5 bases, with 29 bases left in between. The CDR3 consists of 19 residues. The CDR3 DNA reads TGCGCCAGCAGCTCTACGGCCGTGGGTGCGCTCCGCAAGCCTTATGGCTACACCTTC. Translating it yields CASSSTAVGALRKPYGYTF. The full variable domain, in which reference TRBV5-1 and TRBJ1-2 provide the parts outside the CDR3, is KAGVTQTPRYLIKTRGQQVTLSCSPISGHRSVSWYQQTPGQGLQFLFEYFSETQRNKGNFPGRFSGRQFSNSRSEMNVSTLELGDSALYLCASSSTAVGALRKPYGYTFGSGTRLTVV.

This clonotype appeared a few times. The rearrangement uses TRBV21-1 and TRBJ1-3; the table gives TRBD1 as D, unverified against the DNA. TRBV21-1 is a pseudogene segment. The CDR3 has 15 residues. DNA for the CDR3: TGTGCCAGCAGCAAAGCGCAGGGGACTGGAAACACCATATATTTT. This codes for CASSKAQGTGNTIYF.

J is TRBJ2-3 and V is TRBV7-6; no clear D gene. CDR1 and CDR2 from the germline V gene are SGHVS and FNYEAQ. The CDR3 consists of 15 residues. V was trimmed by 0 bases and J by 2 bases, leaving 9 bases between them. CDR3 sequence: CASSLAPVLTDTQYF. DNA for the CDR3: TGTGCCAGCAGCTTAGCGCCGGTACTCACAGATACGCAGTATTTT.

This clonotype was found once. The chain links TRBV5-1 to TRBJ2-6, with no clear D. The CDR3 is 15 amino acids. Trimming pared 4 bases from V and 4 bases from J, leaving 12 bases between. Germline assignment: CDR1 SGHRS and CDR2 YFSETQ. The CDR3 sequence: CASSEVLAGANVLTF. In nucleotides, the CDR3 is TGCGCCAGCAGCGAGGTCCTCGCGGGGGCCAACGTCCTGACTTTC. Full variable domain (rest looked up from reference TRBV5-1 and TRBJ2-6): KAGVTQTPRYLIKTRGQQVTLSCSPISGHRSVSWYQQTPGQGLQFLFEYFSETQRNKGNFPGRFSGRQFSNSRSEMNVSTLELGDSALYLCASSEVLAGANVLTFGAGSRLTVL.

J is TRBJ1-2 and V is TRBV20-1; 7 nucleotides line up with TRBD1. In germline, CDR1 is DFQATT, CDR2 SNEGSKA (reference sequence). V shed 5 bases, J shed 0 bases, and the junction held 6 bases outside the gene matches. The CDR3 totals 14 residues. CDR3 DNA: TGCAGTGCTTCTCCAGGGGGAGCTAACTATGGCTACACCTTC. This translates into CSASPGGANYGYTF.

This clonotype appeared many times. The chain links TRBV12-3 or TRBV12-4 to TRBJ1-5, with D hard to call. This CDR3 spans 13 amino acids. The V gene lost 3 bases and the J gene lost 4 bases, with 7 bases spanning the gap. The chain's CDR3 is CASSLYRNQPQHF. DNA for the CDR3: TGTGCCAGCAGTTTGTACAGAAATCAGCCCCAGCATTTT.

The genes are TRBV12-3 or TRBV12-4 and TRBJ2-5, with 16 bases aligning to TRBD2. CDR3 length: 15 amino acids. V lost 10 bases to trimming and J lost 5 bases; unmatched junction nucleotides: 7. The CDR3 spells CATGTSGGALETQYF. CDR3 in DNA: TGTGCCACCGGGACTAGCGGGGGGGCTTTGGAGACCCAGTACTTC.

This clonotype was recorded a few times. J is TRBJ1-1 and V is TRBV7-3; D not certain. Looked up from germline, CDR1 is SGHTA and CDR2 is FQGTGA. The CDR3 has 15 residues. Trimming stripped 2 bases from V and 3 bases from J, with 13 bases between. CDR3 nucleotide sequence: TGTGCCAGCAGCTTATCCCAAGTTGGGGACACTGAAGCTTTCTTT. Amino acid sequence: CASSLSQVGDTEAFF. The full variable domain, its missing parts supplied by reference TRBV7-3 and TRBJ1-1, is GAGVSQTPSNKVTEKGKYVELRCDPISGHTALYWYRQSLGQGPEFLIYFQGTGAADDSGLPNDRFFAVRPEGSVSTLKIQRTERGDSAVYLCASSLSQVGDTEAFFGQGTRLTVV.

This clonotype was counted between two and nine times. The CDR3 sequence: CASSEMQGGRNEQFF. In DNA, the CDR3 is TGTGCCAGCAGTGAAATGCAGGGGGGGAGGAATGAGCAGTTCTTC. The V gene is TRBV6-1, the J gene TRBJ2-1; D assignment may be TRBD1 or TRBD2 (7 bases each). V lost 2 bases to trimming and J lost 7 bases, with 15 bases between them. The CDR3 spans 15 residues. Germline-derived CDR1 and CDR2 are MNHNS and SASEGT.

The J gene is TRBJ2-2, the V gene TRBV6-5; D uncertain. Trimming removed 6 bases at V and 9 bases at J, with 14 bases between. Looked up from germline, CDR1 is MNHEY and CDR2 is SVGAGI. The CDR3 is 13 amino acids. The CDR3 DNA is TGTGCCAGCAGCTTCAGAGAAAACCGGGAGCTGTTTTTT. It codes for CASSFRENRELFF.